These 10 T cell receptor beta chains originate from one sample sequenced in a study of CD8+CD57+ T cells in acquired aplastic anemia. Template material for TCR beta VDJ and CDR3 profiling consisted of genomic DNA. Each CDR3 protein gets one entry after TCRdb re-called the reads with MiXCR. Of approximately 130,000 distinct CDR3 sequences listed, 35% to 50% are singletons. Sequencing input: sorted CD4+, CD8+, or CD8+CD57+ T cells (not recorded which) from PBMCs. All receptors come from a human donor in good health, serving as a control.

The V and J genes are TRBV11-1 and TRBJ1-5; 7 bases line up with TRBD1. Looked up from germline, CDR1 is SGHAT and CDR2 is FQDESV (reference sequence). Germline trimming cut 5 bases from V and 4 bases from J; bases unmatched to any gene: 11. This CDR3 contains 16 residues. CDR3 loop: CASSPQGGSGNQPQHF. The CDR3 DNA is TGTGCCAGCAGCCCTCAGGGGGGGTCGGGAAATCAGCCCCAGCATTTT.

The V and J genes are TRBV25-1 and TRBJ2-2; 10 bases line up with TRBD2. The CDR3 loop spans 17 amino acids. The germline V gene encodes CDR1 MGHDK and CDR2 SYGVNS. V trimming: 9 bases; J trimming: 2 bases; junction bases outside the gene matches: 12. The CDR3 DNA follows: TGTGCCAGTAGCCTTAGCGGGGGGACACTAAACACCGGGGAGCTGTTTTTT. Amino acids: CASSLSGGTLNTGELFF.

A single count supports this clonotype. Since a much larger clone is just one base distant, this may be a read error. The J gene is TRBJ2-3, the V gene TRBV5-1; possibly TRBD1 for D (6 bases). Germline CDR1 SGHRS, CDR2 YFSETQ. This CDR3 contains 15 residues. Trimming took 4 bases from V and 0 from J, leaving 12 bases between them. The CDR3 bases are TGCGCCAGCAGCGGACGGACAGATAGCACAGATACGCAGTATTTT. Translation: CASSGRTDSTDTQYF. Based on the CDR3 plus reference TRBV5-1 and TRBJ2-3, the full variable domain is KAGVTQTPRYLIKTRGQQVTLSCSPISGHRSVSWYQQTPGQGLQFLFEYFSETQRNKGNFPGRFSGRQFSNSRSEMNVSTLELGDSALYLCASSGRTDSTDTQYFGPGTRLTVL.

This clonotype was seen ten or more times. The chain uses TRBV19 and TRBJ2-7; D perhaps matches TRBD2 (5 bases). Trimming pared 4 bases from V and 2 bases from J, leaving 9 bases between. The CDR3 has 13 amino acids. The V gene's germline CDR1 is LNHDA and CDR2 SQIVND (reference sequence). The CDR3 protein is CASSRTGTYEQYF. CDR3 in DNA: TGTGCCAGTAGTAGGACTGGAACCTACGAGCAGTACTTC.

This clonotype was recorded at least ten times. CDR3 amino acids: CSASTGDLHNEQFF. The CDR3 DNA sequence: TGCAGTGCTAGTACGGGGGATCTACATAATGAGCAGTTCTTC. V gene TRBV20-1 combines with J gene TRBJ2-1; a weak D match, TRBD2 (6 bases). The V gene lost 3 bases and the J gene lost 7 bases, with 16 bases spanning the gap. Germline CDR1 is DFQATT and CDR2 is SNEGSKA (reference sequence). The CDR3 spans 14 residues.

In this sample, this clonotype turned up many times. The chain links TRBV20-1 to TRBJ1-5; D is perhaps TRBD1 (6 bases). The CDR3 is made up of 15 amino acids. V gave up 1 base and J gave up 9 bases, with 19 bases separating them. From germline, CDR1 is DFQATT and CDR2 SNEGSKA (reference sequence). The CDR3 DNA reads TGCAGTGCTAGAGCCAGTAGGGGCGGGGGGCGGCCCCAGCATTTT. Its translation: CSARASRGGGRPQHF.

At least ten counts were recorded for this clonotype. The chain links TRBV24-1 to TRBJ2-2, with TRBD1 matching over 9 bases. The CDR3 loop spans 17 amino acids. The V and J ends lost 4 bases and 4 bases, in that order; junction bases with no gene match: 9. The germline V gene has CDR1 KGHDR and CDR2 SFDVKD. The CDR3 loop reads CATSDLTGGGGTGELFF. The CDR3 coding sequence is TGTGCCACCAGTGACCTTACAGGGGGCGGGGGCACCGGGGAGCTGTTTTTT.

The chain carries TRBV11-3 and TRBJ1-4, with 10 nucleotides matching TRBD1. The CDR3 loop spans 15 amino acids. The germline gives CDR1 SGHNT, CDR2 YENEEA. V dropped 5 bases and J dropped 8; count of bases not matched to a gene: 8. The CDR3 is CASSPGTGEREKLFF. In nucleotides, the CDR3 is TGTGCCAGCAGCCCCGGGACAGGGGAAAGAGAAAAACTGTTTTTT.

This clonotype was detected ten times or more. CDR3 in DNA: TGTGCCAGCAGACTTTTGGGACAGGGGGCCTACGAGCAGTACTTC. Amino acid sequence: CASRLLGQGAYEQYF. This chain connects TRBV6-1 to TRBJ2-7; 11 nucleotides agree with TRBD1. This CDR3 is 15 amino acids long. Germline V gene data show CDR1 as MNHNS and CDR2 as SASEGT. Trimming removed 6 bases from V and 2 bases from J; junction bases left unmatched: 6.

The sample holds a few counts of this clonotype. This may be a read error: a much more frequent sequence differs by one nucleotide. V is TRBV5-1 and J is TRBJ2-7, with D unresolved. The CDR3 is made up of 12 amino acids. V lost 4 bases to trimming and J lost 2 bases, with 7 bases between them. CDR1 is SGHRS, CDR2 YFSETQ, per germline. The CDR3 sequence is CASSPGTYEQYF. CDR3 nucleotide sequence: TGCGCCAGCAGCCCGGGCACCTACGAGCAGTACTTC.